The 9 T cell receptor beta chains reported below all come from one sample, sequenced in a study of identical twins' blood T cells. A single record per CDR3 protein comes from TCRdb applying MiXCR to the 5' RACE reads. The sample lists 350,000 to 400,000 distinct CDR3 sequences; around 30% were seen once. Sequencing was carried out using PBMCs. These receptors all stem from a woman aged 18-55 years in good health.

This rearrangement joins TRBV29-1 to TRBJ1-4; TRBD1 aligns across 7 bases. The germline CDR1 and CDR2 sequences are SQVTM and ANQGSEA. The CDR3 is 16 residues long. The V segment lost 7 bases and the J segment 0 bases; nucleotides outside the gene matches: 11. The CDR3 reads CSAKGQLHATNEKLFF. For the CDR3, the DNA is TGCAGCGCAAAGGGACAGCTGCATGCAACTAATGAAAAACTGTTTTTT.

In its sample, this clonotype was seen many times. At one boundary the junction diverges from the germline segment, which might be a read error. The chain couples TRBV7-7 to TRBJ1-1; no reliable D call. Per the germline V gene, CDR1 is SSHAT and CDR2 is FNYEAQ (reference sequence). The CDR3 is made up of 13 amino acids. CDR3 DNA: TGTGCTAGCAGCTTAGCGCAGGACACTGAAGCTTTCTTT. Residues: CASSLAQDTEAFF. Full variable domain (missing parts from reference TRBV7-7 and TRBJ1-1): GAGVSQSPRYKVTKRGQDVTLRCDPISSHATLYWYQQALGQGPEFLTYFNYEAQPDKSGLPSDRFSAERPEGSISTLTIQRTEQRDSAMYRCASSLAQDTEAFFGQGTRLTVV.

The chain combines TRBV7-9 with TRBJ1-2; D is unresolved. Germline assignment: CDR1 SEHNR and CDR2 FQNEAQ (reference sequence). The CDR3 covers 15 residues. V was pared by 0 bases and J by 4 bases, with 12 bases between. The CDR3 protein is CASSLAGRIFYGYTF. CDR3 DNA: TGTGCCAGCAGCTTAGCTGGCAGGATATTCTATGGCTACACCTTC.

The rearrangement joins TRBV20-1 to TRBJ1-2; D gene unclear. Trimming removed 3 bases at V and 8 bases at J, with 13 bases between. This CDR3 contains 12 residues. In germline, CDR1 is DFQATT, CDR2 SNEGSKA (reference sequence). CDR3 bases: TGCAGTGCTAGGCTAGGGCATCGCGGCTACACCTTC. This encodes CSARLGHRGYTF.

In its sample, this clonotype was seen a few times. The chain has TRBV5-1 and TRBJ2-3; D uncertain. Trimming shortened V by 2 bases and J by 3 bases, and 16 bases separated the two germline ends. The CDR3 is 16 residues long. Looked up from germline, CDR1 is SGHRS and CDR2 is YFSETQ. This CDR3 reads CASSFRETIKTDTQYF. DNA of the CDR3: TGCGCCAGCAGCTTTCGAGAGACGATAAAAACAGATACGCAGTATTTT.

This chain uses TRBV11-2 with TRBJ2-2, with 8 bases lining up with TRBD1. V dropped 1 base and J dropped 4; count of bases not matched to a gene: 8. The CDR3 covers 17 residues. The germline V gene encodes CDR1 SGHAT and CDR2 FQNNGV. The CDR3 here is CASSLAPGGAGTGELFF. For the CDR3, the DNA is TGTGCCAGCAGCTTAGCTCCAGGGGGCGCCGGCACCGGGGAGCTGTTTTTT.

This chain joins TRBV6-5 and TRBJ1-2; unclear D gene. Germline V gives CDR1 MNHEY, CDR2 SVGAGI. With 5 bases removed from V and 2 bases from J, the gap between germline ends came to 18 bases. The CDR3 has 16 residues. The CDR3 region has the DNA TGTGCCAGCAGTCCTCAAGGCGGCTTCCCCAACTATGGCTACACCTTC. The encoded protein is CASSPQGGFPNYGYTF.

The chain carries TRBV27 and TRBJ1-2, with 7 bases identical to TRBD1. The V and J ends lost 6 bases and 4 bases, in that order; junction bases with no gene match: 11. This CDR3 region has 15 residues. Germline loops: CDR1 MNHEY, CDR2 SMNVEV (reference sequence). The CDR3 DNA is TGTGCCAGCAGACCCGACAGGGCCCGAGCCTATGGCTACACCTTC. It codes for CASRPDRARAYGYTF.

Only one count was recorded for this clonotype. The genes are TRBV10-2 and TRBJ2-7; TRBD1 matches at 9 bases. Germline lookup yields CDR1 WSHSY and CDR2 SAAADI. This CDR3 is built from 12 residues. Germline trimming cut 9 bases from V and 7 bases from J; bases unmatched to any gene: 7. Written as DNA, the CDR3 is TGCGCCAGTACAGGGGGCTTTAGGGAGCAGTACTTC. Protein sequence: CASTGGFREQYF.